Listed below are T cell receptor beta chains from one sample, sequenced in a study of blood T cell repertoires in COVID-19. Using immunoSEQ multiplex PCR, the repertoire was profiled, and TCRdb retains in-frame clones only, with some absent. Among fewer than 110,000 clones listed, approximately 84% were seen once. Sequencing was carried out using peripheral blood. The receptors come from a human donor in a cohort sampled during active COVID-19. CDR3s include the opening cysteine and the closing phenylalanine or tryptophan. The D gene is left open where the match is weak. Some rows mark clone size as missing; the rest say once, few, many or name a class of expanded clone.

abundance	j_gene	v_gene	d_gene	CDR3aa	CDR3nt
.	TRBJ2-3	TRBV19	.	CASSLGAVQADTQYF	TGTGCCAGTAGTTTGGGGGCGGTGCAGGCAGATACGCAGTATTTT
.	TRBJ2-7	TRBV7-9	.	CASSSGVAYEQYF	TGTGCCAGCAGCTCCGGGGTGGCCTACGAGCAGTACTTC
.	TRBJ2-1	TRBV9	.	CASSVRSQGGFNEQFF	TGTGCCAGCAGCGTAAGAAGTCAGGGGGGTTTCAATGAGCAGTTCTTC
few	TRBJ2-7	TRBV5-1	.	CASSLVADTTYEQYF	TGCGCCAGCAGCTTGGTGGCGGATACCACCTACGAGCAGTACTTC
.	TRBJ1-1	TRBV3-1/TRBV3-2	TRBD1	CASSPDRETTTEAFF	TGTGCCAGCAGCCCCGACAGGGAGACGACCACTGAAGCTTTCTTT
.	TRBJ2-7	TRBV10-3	.	CAISVETRGEQYF	TGTGCCATCAGTGTTGAGACTAGGGGAGAGCAGTACTTC
.	TRBJ2-5	TRBV3-1/TRBV3-2	TRBD2	CASSQGAGGQETQYF	TGTGCCAGCAGCCAAGGAGCGGGGGGACAAGAGACCCAGTACTTC
.	TRBJ2-5	TRBV11-3	TRBD2	CASSSSDSRLAGGDQETQYF	TGTGCCAGCAGCTCCTCCGACTCGAGACTAGCGGGGGGCGACCAAGAGACCCAGTACTTC
.	TRBJ2-5	TRBV29-1	.	CSVETPNSPETQYF	TGCAGCGTTGAAACCCCGAACAGTCCAGAGACCCAGTACTTC
once	TRBJ2-6	TRBV5-6	TRBD2	CASSLVGGSPLSGANVLTF	TGTGCCAGCAGCTTGGTCGGGGGGAGCCCCTTATCTGGGGCCAACGTCCTGACTTTC
.	TRBJ1-3	TRBV2	.	CASSDFGASGNTIYF	TGTGCCAGCAGTGACTTCGGAGCCTCTGGAAACACCATATATTTT
.	TRBJ1-2	TRBV12-3/TRBV12-4	TRBD1	CASSLGTGGYTF	TGTGCCAGCAGTTTAGGGACAGGTGGCTACACCTTC
.	TRBJ1-5	TRBV6-1	.	CASSEAGQGIQPQHF	TGTGCCAGCAGTGAAGCAGGGCAGGGTATTCAGCCCCAGCATTTT
once	TRBJ2-7	TRBV9	TRBD2	CASSEAGGVEQYF	TGTGCCAGCAGCGAGGCGGGAGGTGTCGAGCAGTACTTC
.	TRBJ2-7	TRBV3-1/TRBV3-2	.	CASSQDGFGGGQYF	TGTGCCAGCAGCCAAGATGGATTTGGAGGAGGGCAGTACTTC
once	TRBJ2-7	TRBV5-1	.	CASSLATSYEQYF	TGCGCCAGCAGCTTGGCGACTTCCTACGAGCAGTACTTC
.	TRBJ2-5	TRBV28	.	CASSSRPDARTQYF	TGTGCCAGCAGTTCTAGGCCCGATGCCCGGACCCAGTACTTC
.	TRBJ2-1	TRBV2	TRBD2	CASRALAGAYNEQFF	TGTGCCAGCAGGGCCCTAGCGGGAGCCTACAATGAGCAGTTCTTC
once	TRBJ2-1	TRBV7-9	TRBD1	CASSLGTVYNEQFF	TGTGCCAGCAGCCTGGGGACAGTCTACAATGAGCAGTTCTTC
.	TRBJ2-1	TRBV19	TRBD2	CASSLAGVMNEQFF	TGTGCCAGTAGTCTAGCGGGAGTTATGAATGAGCAGTTCTTC
.	TRBJ2-3	TRBV5-1	TRBD1	CASSPGTGVDTQYF	TGCGCCAGCAGCCCTGGGACAGGGGTGGATACGCAGTATTTT
.	TRBJ1-5	TRBV30	.	CACQTGYQPQHF	TGTGCCTGTCAAACAGGGTATCAGCCCCAGCATTTT
.	TRBJ1-5	TRBV7-7	.	CASSRLQGKGYSNQPQHF	TGTGCTAGCAGTCGCCTCCAGGGGAAGGGTTACAGCAATCAGCCCCAGCATTTT
once	TRBJ2-1	TRBV14	TRBD1	CASSQLPGTGSYNEQFF	TGTGCCAGCAGCCAACTCCCCGGGACAGGGTCCTACAATGAGCAGTTCTTC
.	TRBJ2-7	TRBV6-1	TRBD1	CASSEGTGASYEQYF	TGTGCCAGCAGTGAAGGGACAGGAGCCTCCTACGAGCAGTACTTC
.	TRBJ2-6	TRBV6-2/TRBV6-3	.	CASSYRDTGANVLTF	TGTGCCAGCAGTTATCGAGATACTGGGGCCAACGTCCTGACTTTC
.	TRBJ2-5	TRBV27	.	CASSSSPALTGSYQETQYF	TGTGCCAGCAGTTCTAGCCCCGCTCTCACAGGGTCGTACCAAGAGACCCAGTACTTC
.	TRBJ1-1	TRBV28	.	CASLNRVEAFF	TGTGCCAGCCTTAACAGGGTTGAAGCTTTCTTT
.	TRBJ1-1	TRBV5-1	.	CASTTGSVDTEAFF	TGCGCCAGCACAACAGGGAGTGTGGACACTGAAGCTTTCTTT
.	TRBJ2-3	TRBV19	.	CASSIASGATDTQYF	TGTGCCAGTAGTATTGCCAGTGGTGCCACAGATACGCAGTATTTT
once	TRBJ1-1	TRBV7-3	.	CASSLGAGNTEAFF	TGTGCCAGCAGCCTGGGGGCAGGGAACACTGAAGCTTTCTTT
.	TRBJ2-5	TRBV7-8	TRBD2	CASSYSYASGYQETQYF	TGTGCCAGCAGCTATTCATATGCTAGCGGGTACCAAGAGACCCAGTACTTC
once	TRBJ2-5	TRBV19	TRBD1	CASSLTGGGLIETQYF	TGTGCCAGTAGCCTTACAGGGGGTGGATTGATAGAGACCCAGTACTTC
.	TRBJ2-4	TRBV6-5	TRBD1	CASSAGTGGLLRSF	TGTGCCAGCTCTGCCGGGACAGGGGGTCTGCTCCGGTCCTTC
.	TRBJ2-1	TRBV30	TRBD2	CAWSPKTSGGYNEQFF	TGTGCCTGGAGTCCCAAGACTAGCGGGGGATACAATGAGCAGTTCTTC
.	TRBJ1-5	TRBV28	TRBD1	CASSLFGTGDQPQHF	TGTGCCAGCAGTTTATTCGGGACAGGGGATCAGCCCCAGCATTTT
few	TRBJ1-5	TRBV28	.	CASSLIRDNSNQPQHF	TGTGCCAGCAGTTTGATCAGGGACAATAGCAATCAGCCCCAGCATTTT
.	TRBJ2-3	TRBV10-3	TRBD2	CAISESIFSLGGDTQYF	TGTGCCATCAGTGAGTCGATTTTCAGTTTGGGAGGGGATACGCAGTATTTT
.	TRBJ2-7	TRBV5-6	.	CASRLWPSGPEQYF	TGTGCCAGCAGGTTATGGCCTAGTGGCCCCGAGCAGTACTTC
.	TRBJ2-5	TRBV25-1	TRBD1	CAKRTGGNQETQYF	TGTGCCAAAAGGACAGGGGGGAACCAAGAGACCCAGTACTTC
.	TRBJ2-4	TRBV19	TRBD1	CASLTLDRGKNIQYF	TGTGCCAGCCTTACCCTCGACAGGGGCAAAAACATTCAGTACTTC